Shown below are 12 T cell receptor beta chains from a single sample sequenced in a study of T cell repertoires in cytomegalovirus infection. TCRdb re-derived calls from the reads in MiXCR, one entry per CDR3 protein. The data show under 450,000 distinct CDR3 sequences, with about 35% seen just once and roughly 12% held by the top ten. No cognate antigen is known for these TCRs. The sample consisted of cultured PBMCs, taken from culture after CMV antigen stimulation. Receptors were obtained from a human donor in good health (CMV status not recorded). Some clones in this sample may be carry-over from other donors' samples.

The rearrangement uses TRBV28 and TRBJ1-1; D is perhaps TRBD1 (6 bases). CDR3 size: 17 residues. V lost 1 base and J lost 2, with 17 bases in between. The germline V gene has CDR1 MDHEN and CDR2 SYDVKM. Here the CDR3 DNA reads TGTGCCAGCAGTTTATACGCCTCCGGACAGTTAAACACTGAAGCTTTCTTT. Protein: CASSLYASGQLNTEAFF.

Details on this clonotype: The CDR3 carries no conserved terminal phenylalanine or tryptophan, so it likely arises from a read error. The V gene is TRBV6-1, the J gene TRBJ2-3; tentative D call: TRBD2 (6 bases). The CDR3 has 18 amino acids. The germline V and J ends were trimmed by 6 bases and 0 bases, with 22 bases remaining between them. Germline V gene lookup returns CDR1 MNHNS and CDR2 SASEGT. The CDR3 here is CASSRAPGSLSSTDTQYS. In DNA, the CDR3 is TGTGCCAGCAGCCGCGCACCCGGGAGCCTCAGTAGCACAGATACGCAGTATTCT.

This clonotype has just a few counts. J is TRBJ1-6 and V is TRBV4-1; D is possibly TRBD1 (5 bases). This CDR3 spans 17 amino acids. The V gene's germline CDR1 is MGHRA and CDR2 YSYEKL. V lost 5 bases, J lost 10 bases, and 24 bases lay in between. The CDR3 coding sequence is TGCGCCAGCAGCGGCCAGTCGGGGCTCAACGAGGAATCACCCCTCCACTTT. Translated: CASSGQSGLNEESPLHF.

The V and J genes are TRBV6-6 and TRBJ1-6; 7 bases line up with TRBD1. Losses at the gene ends were 2 bases for V and 7 bases for J; bases not matched to a gene: 8. The germline V gene encodes CDR1 MNHNY and CDR2 SVGAGI (reference sequence). The CDR3 is 16 residues long. The CDR3 sequence is CASSYRQGGGNSPLHF. The CDR3 nucleotides are TGTGCCAGCAGTTACCGACAGGGAGGGGGAAATTCACCCCTCCACTTT.

This chain uses TRBV6-2 or TRBV6-3 with TRBJ2-7; 8 bases are shared with TRBD2. This CDR3 has 15 amino acids. The V gene end was trimmed by 7 bases and the J gene end by 2 bases; junction bases not matched to a gene: 10. Germline V CDR1 and CDR2: MNHEY, SVGEGT. DNA of the CDR3: TGTGCCAGCACTAAACGCGGGGGGACCACCTACGAGCAGTACGTC. Its protein is CASTKRGGTTYEQYV.

The chain couples TRBV4-1 to TRBJ1-1; D remains ambiguous. The germline V and J ends were trimmed by 0 bases and 5 bases, with 13 bases remaining between them. The CDR3 runs to 15 residues. Germline assignment: CDR1 MGHRA and CDR2 YSYEKL. The CDR3 region has the DNA TGCGCCAGCAGCCAAGATCTAAGGGAACGTACTGAAGCTTTCTTT. Translating it yields CASSQDLRERTEAFF.

Many counts were recorded for this clonotype. V and J are TRBV3-1 and TRBJ1-5, with TRBD1 matching over 7 bases. Germline trimming cut 0 bases from V and 10 bases from J; bases unmatched to any gene: 12. CDR1 and CDR2 (germline): LGHDT, YNNKEL (reference sequence). The CDR3 length is 16 residues. In DNA, the CDR3 is TGTGCCAGCAGCCAAGATTGGCAGGGGGTACAGGGACCCCAGCATTTT. Residues: CASSQDWQGVQGPQHF.

V usage is TRBV7-9 and J usage is TRBJ2-5; 9 positions match TRBD1. Germline lookup yields CDR1 SEHNR and CDR2 FQNEAQ (reference sequence). V trimming: 5 bases; J trimming: 5 bases; junction bases outside the gene matches: 6. This CDR3 is built from 14 residues. DNA of the CDR3: TGTGCCAGCAGCCCCGGGACAGGGTACGAGACCCAGTACTTC. Its protein product is CASSPGTGYETQYF.

This clonotype was seen only a few times. The chain combines TRBV7-6 with TRBJ2-1; TRBD2 aligns across 8 bases. Germline CDR1 and CDR2: SGHVS and FNYEAQ. CDR3 length: 16 residues. Trimming removed 5 bases from V and 3 bases from J; junction bases left unmatched: 9. CDR3 nucleotides: TGTGCCAGCAGCCGTCCGATTAGCGGGAACTACAATGAGCAGTTCTTC. Its protein is CASSRPISGNYNEQFF.

The chain is built from TRBV7-2 and TRBJ2-1; D ambiguous. CDR1 and CDR2 from the germline V gene are SGHTA and FQGNSA. V dropped 4 bases and J dropped 6 bases, with 10 bases sitting between them. The CDR3 contains 13 residues. DNA for the CDR3: TGTGCCAGCAGCTCGAGGATCCGCAATGAGCAGTTCTTC. Translating gives CASSSRIRNEQFF.

The V and J genes are TRBV11-2 and TRBJ2-1, with D tentatively TRBD1 (5 bases). CDR1 and CDR2 (germline): SGHAT, FQNNGV. CDR3 length equals 14 residues. Between the trimmed V and J ends, which lost 4 bases and 4 bases, there was a span of 11 bases. CDR3 sequence: CASSSYRQYNEQFF. CDR3 DNA sequence: TGTGCCAGCAGCTCCTATCGACAGTACAATGAGCAGTTCTTC.

The chain has TRBV5-1 and TRBJ2-5; possibly TRBD2 for D (6 bases). The CDR3 contains 16 residues. Looked up from germline, CDR1 is SGHRS and CDR2 is YFSETQ. V lost 0 bases to trimming and J lost 4 bases, with 16 bases between them. For the CDR3, the DNA is TGCGCCAGCAGCTTGGGGTCGTTGGAGGGGCCAGAGACCCAGTACTTC. This translates into CASSLGSLEGPETQYF.